This record concerns one T cell receptor beta chain sequence. Method: immunoSEQ multiplex PCR; TCRdb's copy keeps in-frame clones and lacks some. The table records under 95,000 clones, 84% of them present only once. Time point described: pretreatment peripheral blood. Losses at the gene ends were 6 bases for V and 8 bases for J; bases not matched to a gene: 5. Germline V lookup: CDR1 ENHRY, CDR2 SYGVKD. The length of the CDR3 is 14 residues. This sample is part of a study of PD-L1 blockade in urothelial cancer. As for the study in general: Twenty-five of the 29 patients were men with bladder-origin urothelial cancer. Timepoints chosen for blood analysis were 3 weeks (second dose) and 6 weeks after treatment start.

The clonotype comes from a woman in her 70s with urothelial cancer. This chain joins TRBV10-3 and TRBJ2-1, with 12 bases matching TRBD2. The sample consisted of PBMCs, taken around atezolizumab (anti-PD-L1) treatment. This CDR3 is CAISPTSGGDEQFF. CDR3 coding DNA: TGTGCCATCAGCCCGACTAGCGGGGGAGATGAGCAGTTCTTC.